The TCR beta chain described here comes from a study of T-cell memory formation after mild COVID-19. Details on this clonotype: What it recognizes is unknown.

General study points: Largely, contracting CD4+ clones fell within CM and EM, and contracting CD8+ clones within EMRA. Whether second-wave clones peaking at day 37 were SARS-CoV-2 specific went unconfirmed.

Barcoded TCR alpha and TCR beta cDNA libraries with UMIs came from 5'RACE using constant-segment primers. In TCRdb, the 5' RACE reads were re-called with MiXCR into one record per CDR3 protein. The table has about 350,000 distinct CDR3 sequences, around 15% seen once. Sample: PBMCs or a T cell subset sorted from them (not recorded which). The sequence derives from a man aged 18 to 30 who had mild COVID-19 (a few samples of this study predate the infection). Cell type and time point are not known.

DNA of the CDR3: TGCGCCAGCAGCCACGAGGGTTTCGGGCAGTTCTTC. Translation gives CASSHEGFGQFF. The chain combines TRBV4-3 with TRBJ2-1, with a tentative D call TRBD2 (5 bases). Germline values: CDR1 LGHNA, CDR2 YSLEER. This CDR3 region has 12 residues. V lost 3 bases and J 12 bases, leaving 12 bases between the germline ends.